Presented here are 8 T cell receptor beta chains from one specimen sequenced in a study of T cells after yellow fever vaccination. One entry per CDR3 protein results from TCRdb running MiXCR on the 5' RACE reads. The sample has over 150,000 distinct CDR3 sequences, approximately 6.2% seen once. Specimen: CD4+ T cells sorted from PBMCs, collected on the day of the first yellow fever vaccination. Receptors were obtained from a man between 18 and 29 years old who received the YFV17D yellow fever vaccine.

The sample holds many counts of this clonotype. The chain combines TRBV2 with TRBJ2-2; D possibly corresponds to TRBD2 (5 bases). The germline V gene encodes CDR1 SNHLY and CDR2 FYNNEI. This CDR3 has 13 residues. V lost 6 bases and J 7 bases, leaving 12 bases between the germline ends. CDR3 nucleotides: TGTGCCAGCAGACCTCTAGCTGGCGGGGAGCTGTTTTTT. Protein sequence: CASRPLAGGELFF.

This chain links TRBV19 with TRBJ1-5; D may be TRBD1 (5 bases). CDR3 size: 15 residues. V dropped 9 bases and J dropped 5 bases, with 20 bases sitting between them. In germline, CDR1 is LNHDA, CDR2 SQIVND (reference sequence). CDR3 residues: CASGGGQAYYQPQHF. In DNA form, the CDR3 reads TGTGCCAGCGGCGGAGGACAAGCTTATTATCAGCCCCAGCATTTT.

As concerns this clonotype: A much larger clone is a single base away; this may be a read error. The gene calls are TRBV5-1 and TRBJ1-6; D might be TRBD1 (5 bases). CDR1 and CDR2 (germline): SGHRS, YFSETQ. CDR3 length equals 14 residues. With 0 bases removed from V and 9 bases from J, the gap between germline ends came to 10 bases. The CDR3 DNA is TGCGCCAGCAGCTTGGTGATTGGGGGTTCACCCCTCCACTTT. Protein sequence: CASSLVIGGSPLHF.

DNA of the CDR3: TGTGCCAGCAGCTTACGGATGAGCACTGAAGCTTTCTTT. Translating gives CASSLRMSTEAFF. The chain has TRBV7-2 and TRBJ1-1; D remains unclear. Germline V lookup: CDR1 SGHTA, CDR2 FQGNSA. V lost 2 bases and J 4 bases, leaving 8 bases between the germline ends. This CDR3 spans 13 amino acids.

This clonotype has at least ten counts. The chain combines TRBV6-2 or TRBV6-3 with TRBJ1-6, with D maybe TRBD1 (5 bases). The germline gives CDR1 MNHEY, CDR2 SVGEGT. The CDR3 consists of 14 residues. Between the trimmed V and J ends, which lost 2 bases and 6 bases, there was a span of 8 bases. DNA for the CDR3: TGTGCCAGCAGTTACCTGACAGCTAATTCACCCCTCCACTTT. It yields the protein CASSYLTANSPLHF.

This clonotype appeared many times. For the CDR3, the DNA is TGTGCCAGCAGCTTATTCTCGGGAAAATATAATGAGCAGTTCTTC. It encodes CASSLFSGKYNEQFF. The V gene is TRBV7-2, the J gene TRBJ2-1; D might be TRBD2 (5 bases). V lost 2 bases to trimming and J lost 7 bases, with 15 bases between them. The germline CDR1 and CDR2 sequences are SGHTA and FQGNSA. This CDR3 spans 15 amino acids.

At least ten counts were recorded for this clonotype. The chain recombines TRBV9 with TRBJ2-3; 9 nucleotides agree with TRBD2. The CDR3 loop spans 16 amino acids. Germline V CDR1 and CDR2: SGDLS, YYNGEE. V shed 3 bases, J shed 6 bases, and the junction held 11 bases outside the gene matches. The CDR3 loop is CASSGRVAGVADTQYF. The CDR3 nucleotides are TGTGCCAGCAGCGGGAGGGTAGCGGGGGTCGCGGATACGCAGTATTTT.

This clonotype was picked up many times. The chain uses TRBV6-1 and TRBJ2-5; the match to TRBD1 covers 7 bases. Looked up from germline, CDR1 is MNHNS and CDR2 is SASEGT. The V gene end was trimmed by 7 bases and the J gene end by 2 bases; junction bases not matched to a gene: 7. This CDR3 contains 14 residues. The DNA for the CDR3 is TGTGCCAGCACTCGTCCGGGACAGCAAGAGACCCAGTACTTC. Encoded protein: CASTRPGQQETQYF.